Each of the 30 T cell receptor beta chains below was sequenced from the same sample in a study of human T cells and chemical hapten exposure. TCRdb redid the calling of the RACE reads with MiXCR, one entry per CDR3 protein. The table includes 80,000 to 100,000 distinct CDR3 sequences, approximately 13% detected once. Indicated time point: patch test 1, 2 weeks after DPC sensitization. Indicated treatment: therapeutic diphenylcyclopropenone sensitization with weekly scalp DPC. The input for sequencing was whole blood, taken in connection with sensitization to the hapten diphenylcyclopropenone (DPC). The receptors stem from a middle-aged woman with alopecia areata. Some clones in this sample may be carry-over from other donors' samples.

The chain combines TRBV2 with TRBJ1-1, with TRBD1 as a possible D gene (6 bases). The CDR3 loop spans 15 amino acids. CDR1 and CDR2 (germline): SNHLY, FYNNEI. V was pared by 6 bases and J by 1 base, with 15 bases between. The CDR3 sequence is CASRETGTTNTEAFF. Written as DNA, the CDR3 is TGTGCCAGCAGAGAAACCGGGACAACGAACACTGAAGCTTTCTTT.

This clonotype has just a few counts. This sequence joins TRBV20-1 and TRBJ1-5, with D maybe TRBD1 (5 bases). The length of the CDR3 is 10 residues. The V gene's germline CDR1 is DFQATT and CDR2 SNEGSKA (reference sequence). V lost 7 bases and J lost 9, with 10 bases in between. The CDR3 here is CSVMGRPQHF. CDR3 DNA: TGCAGTGTCATGGGGCGGCCCCAGCATTTT.

DNA for the CDR3: TGTGCCAGCAGTCCAGGGAGATATGGCTACACCTTC. Its protein product is CASSPGRYGYTF. This chain connects TRBV28 to TRBJ1-2; possibly TRBD1 for D (5 bases). CDR1 is MDHEN and CDR2 is SYDVKM in the germline V gene. This CDR3 comprises 12 residues. The germline V and J ends were trimmed by 5 bases and 5 bases, with 9 bases remaining between them.

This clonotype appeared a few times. Here the CDR3 reads CASSLRGFNEQFF. As DNA, the CDR3 is TGTGCCAGCAGTTTACGAGGGTTCAATGAGCAGTTCTTC. The V gene is TRBV12-3 or TRBV12-4, the J gene TRBJ2-1; tentatively, D is TRBD2 (5 bases). The CDR3 covers 13 residues. V lost 2 bases to trimming and J lost 6 bases, with 8 bases between them.

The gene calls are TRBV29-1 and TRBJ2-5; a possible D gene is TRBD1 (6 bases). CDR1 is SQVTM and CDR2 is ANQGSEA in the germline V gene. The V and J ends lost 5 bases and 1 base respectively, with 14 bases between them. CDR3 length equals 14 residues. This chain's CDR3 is CSVKARGRQETQYF. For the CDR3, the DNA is TGCAGCGTTAAAGCCAGGGGTCGCCAAGAGACCCAGTACTTC.

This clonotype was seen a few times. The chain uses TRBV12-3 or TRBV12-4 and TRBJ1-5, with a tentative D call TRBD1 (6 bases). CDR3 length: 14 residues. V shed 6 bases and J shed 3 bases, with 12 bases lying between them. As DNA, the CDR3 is TGTGCCAGCAGCGGTACAGGGTTCAATCAGCCCCAGCATTTT. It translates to CASSGTGFNQPQHF.

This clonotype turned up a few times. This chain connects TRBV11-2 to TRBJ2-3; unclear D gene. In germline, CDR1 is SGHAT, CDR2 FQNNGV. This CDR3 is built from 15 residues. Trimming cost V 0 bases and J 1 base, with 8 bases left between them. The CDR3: CASSLDPGGTDTQYF. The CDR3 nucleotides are TGTGCCAGCAGCTTAGATCCCGGTGGCACAGATACGCAGTATTTT.

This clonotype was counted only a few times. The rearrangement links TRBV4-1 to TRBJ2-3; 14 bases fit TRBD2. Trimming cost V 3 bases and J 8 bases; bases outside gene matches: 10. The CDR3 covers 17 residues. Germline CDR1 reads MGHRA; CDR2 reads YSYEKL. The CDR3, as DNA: TGCGCCAGCAGCCAGGCCCTGACTAGCGGGAGGGCCGGTACGCAGTATTTT. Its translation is CASSQALTSGRAGTQYF.

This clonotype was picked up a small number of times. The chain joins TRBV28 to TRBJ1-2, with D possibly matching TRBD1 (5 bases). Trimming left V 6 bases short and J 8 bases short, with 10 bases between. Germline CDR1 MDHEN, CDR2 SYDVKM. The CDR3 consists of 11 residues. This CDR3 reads CASSSGSGYTF. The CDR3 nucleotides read TGTGCCAGCAGCTCAGGGTCCGGCTACACCTTC.

The CDR3 loop reads CASSPRGLGKAEQYF. The CDR3 DNA reads as TGTGCCAGCAGCCCCCGGGGCTTGGGCAAAGCCGAGCAGTACTTC. V gene TRBV21-1 combines with J gene TRBJ2-7; the tabulated D call, TRBD1, remains unverified against the DNA. TRBV21-1 is flagged as a pseudogene. The CDR3 consists of 15 residues.

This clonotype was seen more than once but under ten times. The CDR3 region has the DNA TGTGCCAGCAGCCTACCGGACGGCACCTACGAGCAGTACTTC. Its translation: CASSLPDGTYEQYF. The chain is built from TRBV6-6 and TRBJ2-7, with D hard to call. With 6 bases removed from V and 2 bases from J, the gap between germline ends came to 14 bases. The CDR3 extends over 14 amino acids. Germline CDR1 reads MNHNY; CDR2 reads SVGAGI (reference sequence).

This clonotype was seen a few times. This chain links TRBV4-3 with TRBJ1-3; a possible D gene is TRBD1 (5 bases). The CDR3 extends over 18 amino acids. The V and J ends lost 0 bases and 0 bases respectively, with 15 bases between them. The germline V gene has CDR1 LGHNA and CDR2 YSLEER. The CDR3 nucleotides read TGCGCCAGCAGCCAAGAGAATGGCGACAGCGTCTCTGGAAACACCATATATTTT. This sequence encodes CASSQENGDSVSGNTIYF.

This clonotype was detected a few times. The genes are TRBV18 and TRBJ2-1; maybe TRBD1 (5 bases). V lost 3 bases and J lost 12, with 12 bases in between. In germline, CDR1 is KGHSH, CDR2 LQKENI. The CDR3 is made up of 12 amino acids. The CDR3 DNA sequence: TGTGCCAGCTCACCCAACAGGCTTGGGCAGTTCTTC. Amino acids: CASSPNRLGQFF.

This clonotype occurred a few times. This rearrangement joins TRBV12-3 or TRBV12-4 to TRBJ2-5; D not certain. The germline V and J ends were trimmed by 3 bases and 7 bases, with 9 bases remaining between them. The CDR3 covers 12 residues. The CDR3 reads CASSLGIGTQYF. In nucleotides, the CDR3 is TGTGCCAGCAGTTTGGGTATCGGGACCCAGTACTTC.

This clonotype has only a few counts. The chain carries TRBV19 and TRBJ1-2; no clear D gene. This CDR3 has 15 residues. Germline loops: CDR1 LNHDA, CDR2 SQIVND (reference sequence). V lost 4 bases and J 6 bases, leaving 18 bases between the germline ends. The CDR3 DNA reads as TGTGCCAGTAGTACCCAGGACTCAGTACCGCATGGCTACACCTTC. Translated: CASSTQDSVPHGYTF.

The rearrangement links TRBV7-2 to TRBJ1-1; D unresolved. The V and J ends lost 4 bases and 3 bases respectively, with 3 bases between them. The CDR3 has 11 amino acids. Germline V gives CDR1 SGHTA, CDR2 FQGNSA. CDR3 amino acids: CASSSDTEAFF. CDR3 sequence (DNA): TGTGCCAGCAGCTCCGACACTGAAGCTTTCTTT. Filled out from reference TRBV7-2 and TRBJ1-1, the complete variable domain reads GAGVSQSPSNKVTEKGKDVELRCDPISGHTALYWYRQSLGQGLEFLIYFQGNSAPDKSGLPSDRFSAERTGGSVSTLTIQRTQQEDSAVYLCASSSDTEAFFGQGTRLTVV.

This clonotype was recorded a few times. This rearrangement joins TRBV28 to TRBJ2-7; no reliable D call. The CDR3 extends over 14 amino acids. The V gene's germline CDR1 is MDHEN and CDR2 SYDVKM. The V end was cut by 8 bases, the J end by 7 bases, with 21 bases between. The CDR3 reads CASCVLGRSREQYF. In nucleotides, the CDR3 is TGTGCCAGCTGTGTGCTTGGCAGGTCGCGGGAGCAGTACTTC.

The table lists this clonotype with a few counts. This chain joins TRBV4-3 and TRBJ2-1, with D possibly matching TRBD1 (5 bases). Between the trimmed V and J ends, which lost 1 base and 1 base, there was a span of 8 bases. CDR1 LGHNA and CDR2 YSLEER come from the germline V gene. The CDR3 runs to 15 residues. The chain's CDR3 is CASSQGGGSYNEQFF. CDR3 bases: TGCGCCAGCAGCCAAGGGGGCGGTTCCTACAATGAGCAGTTCTTC.

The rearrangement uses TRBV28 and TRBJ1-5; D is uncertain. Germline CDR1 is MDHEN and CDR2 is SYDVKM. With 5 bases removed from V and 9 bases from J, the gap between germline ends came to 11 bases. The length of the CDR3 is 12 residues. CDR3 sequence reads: CASSITSRPQHF. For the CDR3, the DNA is TGTGCCAGCAGTATTACTAGCCGGCCCCAGCATTTT.

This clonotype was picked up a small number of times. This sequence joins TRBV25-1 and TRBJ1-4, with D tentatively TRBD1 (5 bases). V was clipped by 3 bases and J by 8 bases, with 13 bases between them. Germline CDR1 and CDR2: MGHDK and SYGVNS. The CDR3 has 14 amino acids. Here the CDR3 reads CASSDTGPGEKLFF. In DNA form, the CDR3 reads TGTGCCAGCAGTGATACAGGCCCAGGGGAAAAACTGTTTTTT.

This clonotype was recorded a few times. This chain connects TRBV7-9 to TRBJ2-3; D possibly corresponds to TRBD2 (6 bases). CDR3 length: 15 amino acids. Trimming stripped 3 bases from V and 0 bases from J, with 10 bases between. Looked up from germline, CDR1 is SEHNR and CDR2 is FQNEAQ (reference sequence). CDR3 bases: TGTGCCAGCAGCTTTCCCAGCGGGAGCACAGATACGCAGTATTTT. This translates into CASSFPSGSTDTQYF.

The CDR3 region has the DNA TGCAGCGGTGGGGGTCCAGGGGATTACGAGCAGTACTTC. This sequence encodes CSGGGPGDYEQYF. The J gene is TRBJ2-7, the V gene TRBV29-1; D is perhaps TRBD1 (6 bases). This CDR3 comprises 13 residues. V was clipped by 7 bases and J by 4 bases, with 17 bases between them. Per germline, CDR1 SQVTM and CDR2 ANQGSEA.

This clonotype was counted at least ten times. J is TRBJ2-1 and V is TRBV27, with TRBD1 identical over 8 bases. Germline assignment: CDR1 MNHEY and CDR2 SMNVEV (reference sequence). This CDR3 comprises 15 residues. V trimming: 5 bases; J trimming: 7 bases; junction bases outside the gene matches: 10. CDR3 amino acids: CASSLLTGDTNEQFF. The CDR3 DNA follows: TGTGCCAGCAGTCTCCTGACAGGGGACACGAATGAGCAGTTCTTC.

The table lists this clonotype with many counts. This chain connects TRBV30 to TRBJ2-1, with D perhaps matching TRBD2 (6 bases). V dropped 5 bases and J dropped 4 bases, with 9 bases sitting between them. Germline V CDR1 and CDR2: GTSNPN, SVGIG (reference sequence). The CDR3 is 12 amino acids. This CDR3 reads CAWAGTYNEQFF. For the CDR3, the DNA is TGTGCCTGGGCCGGGACTTACAATGAGCAGTTCTTC.

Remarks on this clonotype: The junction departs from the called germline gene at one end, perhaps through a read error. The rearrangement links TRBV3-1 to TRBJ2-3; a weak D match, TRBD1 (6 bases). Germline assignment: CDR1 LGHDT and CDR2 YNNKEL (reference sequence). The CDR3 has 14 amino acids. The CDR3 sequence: CASRQGHRADTQYF. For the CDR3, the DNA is TGTGCCAGCAGACAAGGCCACAGGGCAGATACGCAGTATTTT.

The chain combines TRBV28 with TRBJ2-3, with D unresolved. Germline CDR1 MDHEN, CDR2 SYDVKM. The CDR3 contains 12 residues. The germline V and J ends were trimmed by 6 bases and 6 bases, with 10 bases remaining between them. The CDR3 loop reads CASSSVIDTQYF. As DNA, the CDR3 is TGTGCCAGCAGCTCTGTCATTGATACGCAGTATTTT.

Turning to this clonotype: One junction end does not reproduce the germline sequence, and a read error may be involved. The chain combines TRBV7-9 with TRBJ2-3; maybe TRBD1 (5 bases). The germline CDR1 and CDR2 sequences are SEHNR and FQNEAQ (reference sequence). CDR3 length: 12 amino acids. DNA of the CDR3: TGTGCCAGCAGAACAGGCACGGATACGCAGTATTTT. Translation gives CASRTGTDTQYF.

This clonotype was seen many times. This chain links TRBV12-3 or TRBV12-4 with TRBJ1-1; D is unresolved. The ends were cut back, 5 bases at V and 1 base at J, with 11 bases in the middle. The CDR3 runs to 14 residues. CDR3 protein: CASSPAGPNTEAFF. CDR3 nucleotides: TGTGCCAGCAGTCCCGCGGGCCCGAACACTGAAGCTTTCTTT.

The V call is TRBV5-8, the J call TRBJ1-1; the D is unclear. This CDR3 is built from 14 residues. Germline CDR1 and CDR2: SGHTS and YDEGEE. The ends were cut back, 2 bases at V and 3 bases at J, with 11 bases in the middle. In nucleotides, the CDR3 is TGTGCCAGCAGCTTAATTCATTCTTACACTGAAGCTTTCTTT. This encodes CASSLIHSYTEAFF. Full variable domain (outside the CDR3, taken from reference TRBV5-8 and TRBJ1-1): EAGVTQSPTHLIKTRGQQATLRCSPISGHTSVYWYQQALGLGLQFLLWYDEGEERNRGNFPPRFSGRQFPNYSSELNVNALELEDSALYLCASSLIHSYTEAFFGQGTRLTVV.

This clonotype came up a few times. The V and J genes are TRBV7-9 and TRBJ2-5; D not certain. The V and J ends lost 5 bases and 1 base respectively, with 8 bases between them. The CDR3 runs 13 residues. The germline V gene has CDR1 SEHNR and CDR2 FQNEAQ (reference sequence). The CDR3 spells CASSGRFQETQYF. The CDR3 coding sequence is TGTGCCAGCAGCGGACGGTTCCAAGAGACCCAGTACTTC.